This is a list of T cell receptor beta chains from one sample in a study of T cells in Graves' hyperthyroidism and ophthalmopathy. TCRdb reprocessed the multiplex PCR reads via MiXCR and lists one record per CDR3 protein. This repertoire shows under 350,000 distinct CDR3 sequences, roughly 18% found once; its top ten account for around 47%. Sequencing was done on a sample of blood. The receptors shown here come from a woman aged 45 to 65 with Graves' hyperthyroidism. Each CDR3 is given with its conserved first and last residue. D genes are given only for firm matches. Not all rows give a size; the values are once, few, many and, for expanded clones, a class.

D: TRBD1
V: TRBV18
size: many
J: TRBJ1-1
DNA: TGTGCCAGCTCACCACCGAGAAGGGACAGTTACATGAACACTGAAGCTTTCTTT
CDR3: CASSPPRRDSYMNTEAFF

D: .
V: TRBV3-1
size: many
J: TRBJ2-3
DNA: TGTGCCAGCAGTCTAGGGGGGGGTAAGGATACGCAGTATTTT
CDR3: CASSLGGGKDTQYF

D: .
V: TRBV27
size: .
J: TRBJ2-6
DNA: TGTGCCAGCAGCTCCCTCGGCTCTGGGGCCAACGTCCTGACTTTC
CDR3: CASSSLGSGANVLTF

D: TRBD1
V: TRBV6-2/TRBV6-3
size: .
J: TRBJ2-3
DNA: TGTGCCAGCATTGACAGGGGTGGGACAGATACGCAGTATTTT
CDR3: CASIDRGGTDTQYF

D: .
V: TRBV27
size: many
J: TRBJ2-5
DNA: TGTGCCAGCAGTTTAAAAGGGGTGTGGGGAGAGACCCAGTACTTC
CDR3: CASSLKGVWGETQYF

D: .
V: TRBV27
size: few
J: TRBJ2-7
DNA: TGTGCCAGCAGTATCAAGGGACCGATATACTCCTACGAGCAGTACTTC
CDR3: CASSIKGPIYSYEQYF

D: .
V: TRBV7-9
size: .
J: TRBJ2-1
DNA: TGTGCCAGCAGCTTAGCTCCCTATGAGCAGTTCTTC
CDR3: CASSLAPYEQFF

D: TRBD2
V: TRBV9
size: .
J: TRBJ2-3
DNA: TGTGCCAGCAGCGTAGATCCTAGCGGGGGCACAGATACGCAGTATTTT
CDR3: CASSVDPSGGTDTQYF

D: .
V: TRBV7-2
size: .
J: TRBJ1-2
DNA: TGTGCCAGCAGCGCATACTTGGACTATGGCTACACCTTC
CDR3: CASSAYLDYGYTF

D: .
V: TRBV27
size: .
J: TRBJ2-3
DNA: TGTGCCAGCAGTCCTCGGGTGGAAACTAGCACAGATACGCAGTATTTT
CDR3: CASSPRVETSTDTQYF

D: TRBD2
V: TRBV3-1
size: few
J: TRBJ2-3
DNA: TGTGCCAGCAGCCCGGAGGGGCTAGCGGGGGCCATACGCACAGATACGCAGTATTTT
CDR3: CASSPEGLAGAIRTDTQYF

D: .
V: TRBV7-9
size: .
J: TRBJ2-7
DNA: TGTGCCAGCAGCTTTGATTATTACGAGCAGTACTTC
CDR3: CASSFDYYEQYF

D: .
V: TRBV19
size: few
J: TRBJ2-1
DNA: TGTGCCAGTAGTATAGCAAGCCAGACCCCCTACAATGAGCAGTTCTTC
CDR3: CASSIASQTPYNEQFF

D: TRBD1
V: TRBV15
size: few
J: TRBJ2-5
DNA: TGTGCCACCAGCAGAGGACAGGGCCAAGAGACCCAGTACTTC
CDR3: CATSRGQGQETQYF

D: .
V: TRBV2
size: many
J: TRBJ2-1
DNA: TGTGCCAGCAGCCCCCGTGCGAGCGAGCAGTTCTTC
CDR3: CASSPRASEQFF

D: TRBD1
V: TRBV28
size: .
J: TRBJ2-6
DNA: TGTGCCAGCAGACAGCAGGGGGCTGGGGCCAACGTCCTGACTTTC
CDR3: CASRQQGAGANVLTF

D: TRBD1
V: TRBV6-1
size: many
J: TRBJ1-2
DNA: TGTGCCAGCAGTCCATCCGGGACAGAGGTGGGCTACACCTTC
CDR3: CASSPSGTEVGYTF

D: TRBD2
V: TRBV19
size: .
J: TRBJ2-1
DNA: TGTGCCAGTAGTATAGCTAGCGGGGACGAGCAGTTCTTC
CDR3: CASSIASGDEQFF

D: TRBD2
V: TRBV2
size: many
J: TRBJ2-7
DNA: TGTGCCAGCAGTGACAGCCGGGAGGGATACGAGCAGTACTTC
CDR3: CASSDSREGYEQYF

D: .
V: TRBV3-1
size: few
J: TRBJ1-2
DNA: TGTGCCAGCAGCCTGGGGGGAAATGGCTACACCTTC
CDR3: CASSLGGNGYTF

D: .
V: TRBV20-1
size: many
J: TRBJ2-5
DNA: TGCAGTGCTAGAGATACGGGGGGCTACGAGACCCAGTACTTC
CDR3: CSARDTGGYETQYF

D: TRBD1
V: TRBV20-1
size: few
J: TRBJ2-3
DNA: TGCAGTGCAACGACAGGGTTCGGCACAGATACGCAGTATTTT
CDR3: CSATTGFGTDTQYF

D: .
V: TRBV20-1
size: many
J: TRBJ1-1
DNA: TGCAGTGCCGCCCTTGAGGACTTGCTTGACACTGAAGCTTTCTTT
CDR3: CSAALEDLLDTEAFF

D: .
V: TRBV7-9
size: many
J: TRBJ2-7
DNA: TGTGCCAGCGTATCCCGCTACGAGCAGTACTTC
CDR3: CASVSRYEQYF

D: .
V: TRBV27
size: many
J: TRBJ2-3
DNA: TGTGCCAGCAGGACGGGGGCCGTTGATACGCAGTATTTT
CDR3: CASRTGAVDTQYF

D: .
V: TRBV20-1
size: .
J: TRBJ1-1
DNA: TGCAGTGCTAGGGTGAGCGTGAACACTGAAGCTTTCTTT
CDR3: CSARVSVNTEAFF

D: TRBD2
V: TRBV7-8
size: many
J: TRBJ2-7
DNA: TGTGCCAGCAGCTTAGCATCTAGCGGGACGAGGGAGCAGTACTTC
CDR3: CASSLASSGTREQYF

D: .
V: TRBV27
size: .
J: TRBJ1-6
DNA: TGTGCCAGCACCCTCCAGGGGCGGGTTGATTCACCCCTCCACTTT
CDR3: CASTLQGRVDSPLHF

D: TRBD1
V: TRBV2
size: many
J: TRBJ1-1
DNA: TGTGCCAGCAGCTGGGGACAGGAGGTGGATACTGAAGCTTTCTTT
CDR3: CASSWGQEVDTEAFF

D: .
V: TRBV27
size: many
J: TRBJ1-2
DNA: TGTGCCAGCAGTTTCGGGGGGCCTAACTATGGCTACACCTTC
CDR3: CASSFGGPNYGYTF

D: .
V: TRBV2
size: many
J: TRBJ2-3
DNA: TGTGCCAGCAGAAACGGCCCCTCCCAAACGCAGTATTTT
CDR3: CASRNGPSQTQYF

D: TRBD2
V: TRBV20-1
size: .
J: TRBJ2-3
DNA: TGCAGTGCTGCCCGACTAGCGGGGGAGGGTACGCAGTATTTT
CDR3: CSAARLAGEGTQYF

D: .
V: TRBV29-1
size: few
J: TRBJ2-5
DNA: TGCAGCGTTGGCTGGACAGCAGAAGAGACCCAGTACTTC
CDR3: CSVGWTAEETQYF

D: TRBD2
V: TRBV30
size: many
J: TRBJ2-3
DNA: TGTGCCTGGAGTGAAGAGTCCGGGACTAGCGACACAGATACGCAGTATTTT
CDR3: CAWSEESGTSDTDTQYF

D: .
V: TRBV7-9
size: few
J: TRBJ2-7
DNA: TGTGCCAGCAGCTCCTACAGGGATGCATCCTACGAGCAGTACTTC
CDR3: CASSSYRDASYEQYF

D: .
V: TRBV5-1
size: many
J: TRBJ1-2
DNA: TGCGCCAGCAGCCCCCCTGGGGGAAACTATGGCTACACCTTC
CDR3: CASSPPGGNYGYTF

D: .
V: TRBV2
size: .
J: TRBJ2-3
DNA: TGTGCCAGCAGTGATAGAAGGGCACCAGATACGCAGTATTTT
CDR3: CASSDRRAPDTQYF

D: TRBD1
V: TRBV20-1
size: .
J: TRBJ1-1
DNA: TGCAGTGCCCCGGGACAGGGGGAGGTTGAAGCTTTCTTT
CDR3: CSAPGQGEVEAFF

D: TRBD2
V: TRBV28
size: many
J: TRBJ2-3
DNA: TGTGCCAGCAGTTTGGAGGGACTAGCGGGAGAGGATACGCAGTATTTT
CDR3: CASSLEGLAGEDTQYF

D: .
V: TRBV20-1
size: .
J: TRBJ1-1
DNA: TGCAGTGCTAGGGGGGACTCTATGCACACTGAAGCTTTCTTT
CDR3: CSARGDSMHTEAFF

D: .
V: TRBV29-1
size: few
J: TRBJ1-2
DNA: TGCAGCGTTGAACGGGGGGCAAGGGGCTACACCTTC
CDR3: CSVERGARGYTF

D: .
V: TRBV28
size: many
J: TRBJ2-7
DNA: TGTGCCAGCAGTTTACCCGCCCTGGGGGTTGTGCAGTACTTC
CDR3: CASSLPALGVVQYF

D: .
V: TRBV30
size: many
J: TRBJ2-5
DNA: TGTGCCTGGAGCAAGGACAGTCTCCAAGAGACCCAGTACTTC
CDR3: CAWSKDSLQETQYF

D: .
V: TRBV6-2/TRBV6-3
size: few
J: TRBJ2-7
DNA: TGTGCCAGCAGTTACGCGGCTACAGGGTACTACGAGCAGTACTTC
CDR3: CASSYAATGYYEQYF

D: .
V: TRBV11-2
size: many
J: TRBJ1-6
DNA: TGTGCCAGCAGCCTCGTGCCGGGGAATACTGGTTCACCCCTCCACTTT
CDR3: CASSLVPGNTGSPLHF

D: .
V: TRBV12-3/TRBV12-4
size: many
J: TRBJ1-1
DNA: TGTGCCAGCAGTTTACGGGGGGGGAGCACTGAAGCTTTCTTT
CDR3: CASSLRGGSTEAFF

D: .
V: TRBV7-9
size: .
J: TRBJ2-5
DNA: TGTGCCAGCAGCGACAACAGATACCAAGAGACCCAGTACTTC
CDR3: CASSDNRYQETQYF

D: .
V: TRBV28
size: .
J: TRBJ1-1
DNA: TGTGCCAGCAGTAGGCAAGTGGAGGCTTTCTTT
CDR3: CASSRQVEAFF

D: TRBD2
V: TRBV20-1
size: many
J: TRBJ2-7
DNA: TGCAGTGCTAGAGAGGGACTAGCGGGAGGTTTAGCCTACGAGCAGTACTTC
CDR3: CSAREGLAGGLAYEQYF

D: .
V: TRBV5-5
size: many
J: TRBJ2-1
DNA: TGTGCCAGCAGCTTGTTTGCGGGAAGCTCCTACAATGAGCAGTTCTTC
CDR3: CASSLFAGSSYNEQFF

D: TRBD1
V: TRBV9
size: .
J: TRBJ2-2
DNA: TGTGCCAGCAGCGGGGAGGGACAGGGGCATCCGGGGGAGCTGTTTTTT
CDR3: CASSGEGQGHPGELFF

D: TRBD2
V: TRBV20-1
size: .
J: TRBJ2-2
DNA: TGCAGTGCGACAGGACTAGCGGGAGGGCCCTCGGGTACCGGGGAGCTGTTTTTT
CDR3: CSATGLAGGPSGTGELFF

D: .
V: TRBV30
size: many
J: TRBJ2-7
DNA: TGTGCCTGGAGTCGTGGGCCGCTGCGCGAGCAGTACTTC
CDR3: CAWSRGPLREQYF

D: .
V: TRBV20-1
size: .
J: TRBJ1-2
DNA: TGCAGTGCTAGTACGGATTCAGGGAACTATGGCTACACCTTC
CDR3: CSASTDSGNYGYTF

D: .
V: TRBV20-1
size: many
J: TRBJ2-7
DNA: TGCAGTTTGGGGCGCTTGGGCTACGAGCAGTACTTC
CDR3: CSLGRLGYEQYF